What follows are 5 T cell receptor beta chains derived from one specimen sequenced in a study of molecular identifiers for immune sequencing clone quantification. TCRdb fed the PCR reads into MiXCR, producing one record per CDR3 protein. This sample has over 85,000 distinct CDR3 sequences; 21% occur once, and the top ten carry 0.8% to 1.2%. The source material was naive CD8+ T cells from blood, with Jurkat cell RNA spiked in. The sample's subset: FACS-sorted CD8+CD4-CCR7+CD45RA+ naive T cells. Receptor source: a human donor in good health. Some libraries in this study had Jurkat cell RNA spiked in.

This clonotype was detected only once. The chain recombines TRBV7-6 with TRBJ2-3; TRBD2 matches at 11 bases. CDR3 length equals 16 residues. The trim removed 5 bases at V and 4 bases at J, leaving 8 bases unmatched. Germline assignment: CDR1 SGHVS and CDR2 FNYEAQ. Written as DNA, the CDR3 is TGTGCCAGCAGCCCAACTAGCGGGAGAATACCAGATACGCAGTATTTT. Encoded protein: CASSPTSGRIPDTQYF.

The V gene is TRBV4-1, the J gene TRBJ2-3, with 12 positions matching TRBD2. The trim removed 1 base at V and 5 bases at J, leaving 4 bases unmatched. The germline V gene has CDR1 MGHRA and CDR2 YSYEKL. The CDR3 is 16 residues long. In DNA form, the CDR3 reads TGCGCCAGCAGCCAAGTACCGGGACTAGCGGGAGATACGCAGTATTTT. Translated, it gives CASSQVPGLAGDTQYF.

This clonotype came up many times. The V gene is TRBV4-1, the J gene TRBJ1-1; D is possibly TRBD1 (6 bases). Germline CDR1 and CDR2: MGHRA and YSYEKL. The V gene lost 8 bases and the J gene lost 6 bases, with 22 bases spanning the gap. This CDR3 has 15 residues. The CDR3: CASATGGHPTPEAFF. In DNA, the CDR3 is TGCGCCAGCGCCACCGGGGGACACCCTACCCCTGAAGCTTTCTTT.

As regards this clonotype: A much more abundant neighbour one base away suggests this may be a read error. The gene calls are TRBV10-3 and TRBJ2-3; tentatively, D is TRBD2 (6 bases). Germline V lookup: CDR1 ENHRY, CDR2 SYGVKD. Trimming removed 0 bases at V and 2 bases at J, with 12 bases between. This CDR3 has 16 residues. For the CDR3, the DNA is TGTGCCATCAGTGAGTCGGGTGGCGGGAACACAGATACGCAGTATTTT. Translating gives CAISESGGGNTDTQYF.

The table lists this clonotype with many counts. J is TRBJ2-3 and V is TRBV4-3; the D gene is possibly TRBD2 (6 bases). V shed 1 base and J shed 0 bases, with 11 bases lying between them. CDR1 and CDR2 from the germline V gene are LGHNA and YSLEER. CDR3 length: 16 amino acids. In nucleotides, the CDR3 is TGCGCCAGCAGCCAAGGTGCGGGGTCTAGCACAGATACGCAGTATTTT. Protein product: CASSQGAGSSTDTQYF.